Below are 23 T cell receptor beta chains sequenced from a single sample in a study of T cell changes during pregnancy in multiple sclerosis. Generated by immunoSEQ multiplex PCR, the TCRdb table keeps only in-frame clones and is missing some. The sample includes approximately 80,000 clones, approximately 95% of them seen just once. This material consisted of peripheral blood, taken in the second trimester of pregnancy. The receptors were gathered from a female donor in good health, enrolled as a control in a pregnancy study.

The chain carries TRBV7-6 and TRBJ2-7, with 8 positions matching TRBD1. The CDR3 is made up of 15 amino acids. From germline, CDR1 is SGHVS and CDR2 FNYEAQ. V shed 6 bases and J 4 bases; nucleotides not matched to a gene: 11. CDR3 protein: CASSPTGGLGYEQYF. The CDR3 coding sequence is TGTGCCAGCAGTCCAACAGGGGGGCTGGGATACGAGCAGTACTTC.

CDR3 in DNA: TGTGCCAGCAGCTCTCAGGGCTCTGGGGCCAACGTCCTGACTTTC. Protein sequence: CASSSQGSGANVLTF. This chain uses TRBV5-6 with TRBJ2-6; D might be TRBD1 (5 bases). The ends were cut back, 3 bases at V and 0 bases at J, with 7 bases in the middle. Germline CDR1 and CDR2: SGHDT and YYEEEE. The CDR3 runs 15 residues.

J is TRBJ1-5 and V is TRBV30; D uncertain. CDR1 is GTSNPN, CDR2 SVGIG, per germline (reference sequence). The CDR3 length is 13 residues. Trimming left V 0 bases short and J 5 bases short, with 8 bases between. The CDR3, as DNA: TGTGCCTGGAGTGTATCTAGTTATCAGCCCCAGCATTTT. It specifies CAWSVSSYQPQHF.

The chain carries TRBV5-8 and TRBJ2-1; 12 nucleotides align to TRBD2. The CDR3 runs to 15 residues. Germline V gives CDR1 SGHTS, CDR2 YDEGEE. J gave up 7 bases and V 4 bases, and 6 bases lay outside the gene matches. The CDR3 nucleotides read TGTGCCAGCAGCCGCCGACTAGCGGGAGATAATGAGCAGTTCTTC. Amino acids: CASSRRLAGDNEQFF.

A few counts support this clone. This chain joins TRBV10-3 and TRBJ2-3, with D uncertain. In germline, CDR1 is ENHRY, CDR2 SYGVKD. The CDR3 contains 14 residues. V was clipped by 2 bases and J by 5 bases, with 11 bases between them. The chain's CDR3 is CAISERSREDTQYF. In DNA, the CDR3 is TGTGCCATCAGTGAGCGGAGCAGAGAAGATACGCAGTATTTT.

V and J are TRBV6-1 and TRBJ2-1; TRBD2 agrees at 9 bases. Germline CDR1 reads MNHNS; CDR2 reads SASEGT. The CDR3 covers 15 residues. V was pared by 3 bases and J by 8 bases, with 8 bases of the junction left unmatched. In DNA, the CDR3 is TGTGCCAGCAGTGATCCTGCGGGAGGGCAAGATGAGCAGTTCTTC. Its protein product is CASSDPAGGQDEQFF.

This clone was found once. J is TRBJ2-1 and V is TRBV5-1, with TRBD2 identical over 9 bases. This CDR3 comprises 15 residues. The germline V gene has CDR1 SGHRS and CDR2 YFSETQ. Germline trimming cut 0 bases from V and 7 bases from J; bases unmatched to any gene: 5. The CDR3 is CASSLAGTSSNEQFF. For the CDR3, the DNA is TGCGCCAGCAGCTTGGCCGGGACTAGCAGTAATGAGCAGTTCTTC.

The chain joins TRBV27 to TRBJ2-1; TRBD1 might be the D (6 bases). V was clipped by 6 bases and J by 8 bases, with 17 bases between them. The CDR3 loop spans 14 amino acids. Germline values: CDR1 MNHEY, CDR2 SMNVEV (reference sequence). The CDR3: CASRTSYRVDEQFF. CDR3 nucleotides: TGTGCCAGCAGGACCAGCTACAGGGTCGATGAGCAGTTCTTC.

The chain links TRBV19 to TRBJ2-2; 12 nucleotides align to TRBD1. The V gene end was trimmed by 5 bases and the J gene end by 6 bases; junction bases not matched to a gene: 7. The CDR3 spans 16 residues. Germline loops: CDR1 LNHDA, CDR2 SQIVND (reference sequence). The CDR3 sequence is CASSLGTGGVAGELFF. Here the CDR3 DNA reads TGTGCCAGTAGTCTCGGGACAGGGGGCGTCGCCGGGGAGCTGTTTTTT.

This chain joins TRBV5-1 and TRBJ2-1; D ambiguous. Germline V gene lookup returns CDR1 SGHRS and CDR2 YFSETQ. The V end lost 3 bases, the J end lost 0 bases, and 13 bases lay between the germline ends. The CDR3 loop spans 16 amino acids. CDR3 sequence: CASSSFPLSSYNEQFF. CDR3 in DNA: TGCGCCAGCAGCTCCTTCCCACTTAGCTCCTACAATGAGCAGTTCTTC.

V and J are TRBV28 and TRBJ2-7, with a possible D match to TRBD2 (5 bases). In germline, CDR1 is MDHEN, CDR2 SYDVKM. The ends were cut back, 1 base at V and 1 base at J, with 8 bases in the middle. The CDR3 totals 14 residues. CDR3 amino acids: CASSLFGGSYEQYF. CDR3 sequence (DNA): TGTGCCAGCAGTTTATTTGGCGGGTCCTACGAGCAGTACTTC.

V usage is TRBV6-1 and J usage is TRBJ1-5; 7 nucleotides align to TRBD1. V shed 5 bases and J 1 base; nucleotides not matched to a gene: 5. CDR1 MNHNS and CDR2 SASEGT come from the germline V gene. The length of the CDR3 is 15 residues. Here the CDR3 DNA reads TGTGCCAGCAGTCTCCGACAGGGAAGCAATCAGCCCCAGCATTTT. It codes for CASSLRQGSNQPQHF.

This chain links TRBV4-2 with TRBJ2-7, with D perhaps TRBD2 (5 bases). Trimming removed 4 bases from V and 7 bases from J, with 14 bases in between. Per germline, CDR1 LGHNA and CDR2 YNFKEQ. This CDR3 is 13 amino acids long. CDR3 residues: CASSRPLAAEQYF. The CDR3 DNA follows: TGTGCCAGCAGCCGCCCCCTAGCAGCTGAGCAGTACTTC.

This chain connects TRBV6-1 to TRBJ1-4; D ambiguous. Germline loops: CDR1 MNHNS, CDR2 SASEGT. Trimming pared 3 bases from V and 5 bases from J, leaving 10 bases between. The CDR3 is made up of 14 amino acids. In DNA form, the CDR3 reads TGTGCCAGCAGTGACACCGCGGGGAATGAAAAACTGTTTTTT. Translation gives CASSDTAGNEKLFF.

This rearrangement joins TRBV7-9 to TRBJ2-1, with D possibly TRBD2 on 6 matching bases. The CDR3 has 13 residues. The germline CDR1 and CDR2 sequences are SEHNR and FQNEAQ (reference sequence). Trimming removed 0 bases at V and 9 bases at J, with 9 bases between. CDR3 sequence: CASSLAASVEQFF. In nucleotides, the CDR3 is TGTGCCAGCAGCTTAGCAGCTAGCGTTGAGCAGTTCTTC.

V and J are TRBV5-1 and TRBJ2-5, with D perhaps TRBD2 (7 bases). The CDR3 runs 15 residues. Trimming pared 4 bases from V and 5 bases from J, leaving 18 bases between. Germline V CDR1 and CDR2: SGHRS, YFSETQ. The CDR3 nucleotides are TGCGCCAGCAGCGATGCCCCAGGGAGGGGGGAGACCCAGTACTTC. It codes for CASSDAPGRGETQYF.

The V call is TRBV27, the J call TRBJ2-7; 12 bases line up with TRBD1. Germline V lookup: CDR1 MNHEY, CDR2 SMNVEV (reference sequence). This CDR3 has 17 amino acids. V lost 10 bases and J lost 3; bases outside the gene matches: 16. CDR3 nucleotide sequence: TGTGCCACCCTTCCGAGGAGCCGGGACAGGGGGCGCTACGAGCAGTACTTC. It yields the protein CATLPRSRDRGRYEQYF.

This clone was seen more than once but under ten times. The chain employs TRBV2 and TRBJ2-1, with 9 bases aligning to TRBD1. The CDR3 covers 14 residues. V was pared by 6 bases and J by 5 bases, with 5 bases of the junction left unmatched. The germline V gene encodes CDR1 SNHLY and CDR2 FYNNEI. The CDR3 coding sequence is TGTGCCAGCAGATACAGGGGGCTCCACAATGAGCAGTTCTTC. Protein sequence: CASRYRGLHNEQFF.

The rearrangement links TRBV5-4 to TRBJ2-1; 10 bases agree with TRBD2. CDR3 length equals 14 residues. V lost 5 bases to trimming and J lost 4 bases; unmatched junction nucleotides: 3. Germline lookup yields CDR1 SGHNT and CDR2 YYREEE (reference sequence). Written as DNA, the CDR3 is TGTGCCAGCAGTAGCGGGAGGATTTACAATGAGCAGTTCTTC. It yields the protein CASSSGRIYNEQFF.

The chain is built from TRBV2 and TRBJ1-4; D remains ambiguous. V was trimmed by 7 bases and J by 0 bases, leaving 9 bases between them. CDR1 and CDR2 (germline): SNHLY, FYNNEI. The CDR3 contains 14 residues. As DNA, the CDR3 is TGTGCCAGCAATGCGGGAACAACTAATGAAAAACTGTTTTTT. It encodes CASNAGTTNEKLFF.

The table lists this clone with a few counts. The rearrangement joins TRBV7-9 to TRBJ2-7, with D uncertain. This CDR3 is 13 amino acids long. From germline, CDR1 is SEHNR and CDR2 FQNEAQ (reference sequence). Trimming stripped 5 bases from V and 5 bases from J, with 13 bases between. CDR3 sequence reads: CASSLPPGDEQYF. Here the CDR3 DNA reads TGTGCCAGCAGCCTTCCTCCAGGCGACGAGCAGTACTTC.

The genes are TRBV6-6 and TRBJ2-7; 8 bases agree with TRBD1. The CDR3 is 15 amino acids. After removal of 11 bases from V and 3 bases from J, the junction contained 15 bases not matched to a gene. Germline CDR1 MNHNY, CDR2 SVGAGI (reference sequence). In nucleotides, the CDR3 is TGTGCCGGAGACGTGACGACAGGGGCCTACTACGAGCAGTACTTC. It codes for CAGDVTTGAYYEQYF.

The chain employs TRBV27 and TRBJ1-3; D is unresolved. Looked up from germline, CDR1 is MNHEY and CDR2 is SMNVEV (reference sequence). The CDR3 length is 16 residues. The V end lost 6 bases, the J end lost 0 bases, and 15 bases lay between the germline ends. CDR3 amino acids: CASSPLGAPSGNTIYF. For the CDR3, the DNA is TGTGCCAGCAGCCCTTTGGGAGCCCCCTCTGGAAACACCATATATTTT.